This TCR beta chain was sequenced in a study of blood T cells in healthy people across ages. This clonotype was seen many times. Every sample yielded at least 6.5 million isolated PBMCs. This CDR3 contains 15 residues. Germline V lookup: CDR1 SGHKS, CDR2 YYEKEE (reference sequence). V was pared by 0 bases and J by 0 bases, with 10 bases between. With a J-beta primer mix and a sample-barcoded 5' primer, a second PCR ran about 6 to 11 cycles. TCRdb recomputed calls from the 5' RACE reads with MiXCR, one row per CDR3 protein. The data show hundreds of thousands of distinct CDR3 sequences, 32% seen once. This receptor was identified in an elderly woman in good health. Source material: blood. V gene TRBV5-5 combines with J gene TRBJ2-7; either TRBD1 or TRBD2 may supply D (5 bases each). This CDR3 reads CASSLAGTSSYEQYF. The CDR3 DNA reads as TGTGCCAGCAGCTTGGCCGGGACCAGCTCCTACGAGCAGTACTTC.